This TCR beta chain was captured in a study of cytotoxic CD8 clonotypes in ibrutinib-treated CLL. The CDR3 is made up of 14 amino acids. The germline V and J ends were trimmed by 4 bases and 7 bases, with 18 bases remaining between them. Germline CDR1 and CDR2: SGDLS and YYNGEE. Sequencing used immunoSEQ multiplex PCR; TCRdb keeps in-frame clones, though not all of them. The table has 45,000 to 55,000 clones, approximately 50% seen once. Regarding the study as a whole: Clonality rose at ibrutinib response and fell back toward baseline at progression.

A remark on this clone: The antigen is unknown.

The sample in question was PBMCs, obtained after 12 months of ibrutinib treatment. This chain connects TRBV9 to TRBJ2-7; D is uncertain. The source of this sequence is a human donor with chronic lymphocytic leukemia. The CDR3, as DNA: TGTGCCAGCAGCCCCCAGACACTGGGCCGAGAGCAGTACTTC. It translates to CASSPQTLGREQYF.